These T cell receptor beta chains were read from a single sample in a study of technical replicates of blood from four donors. Using immunoSEQ multiplex PCR, the repertoire was profiled, and TCRdb retains in-frame clones only, with some absent. The sample lists tens of thousands of clones; 80% to 95% were seen once. The specimen sequenced was T cells isolated from PBMCs. Receptors originate from a human donor in good health. The CDR3 runs from the conserved cysteine through the conserved F or W. D genes are given only for firm matches. Only some rows state a clone size, as once, few, many or a class for expanded clones.

length	V	J	D	size	CDR3	DNA
12	TRBV10-1	TRBJ1-1	.	.	CASSLTGTEAFF	TGCGCCAGCAGTTTGACAGGCACTGAAGCTTTCTTT
13	TRBV6-1	TRBJ2-1	.	once	CASRQEFSNEQFF	TGTGCCAGCAGACAGGAGTTTAGCAATGAGCAGTTCTTC
13	TRBV12-5	TRBJ1-2	.	.	CASGLGVDYGYTF	TGTGCTAGTGGTCTGGGCGTAGACTATGGCTACACCTTC
15	TRBV28	TRBJ1-1	TRBD1	.	CASSFSGRGHTEAFF	TGTGCCAGCAGTTTTTCGGGCAGGGGGCACACTGAAGCTTTCTTT
13	TRBV5-8	TRBJ1-3	.	.	CASSFRGGNTIYF	TGTGCCAGCAGCTTCAGGGGTGGAAACACCATATATTTT
15	TRBV4-2	TRBJ2-3	TRBD1	once	CASSQERDRGDTQYF	TGTGCCAGCAGCCAAGAAAGGGACAGGGGGGATACGCAGTATTTT
16	TRBV6-1	TRBJ1-5	.	once	CASSEAGGALNQPQHF	TGTGCCAGCAGTGAAGCTGGCGGGGCGCTCAATCAGCCCCAGCATTTT
13	TRBV7-8	TRBJ1-1	.	.	CASSSTGNTEAFF	TGTGCCAGCAGCTCAACAGGGAACACTGAAGCTTTCTTT
12	TRBV12-5	TRBJ2-7	.	.	CASGLALAEQYF	TGTGCTAGTGGGCTAGCCCTCGCCGAGCAGTACTTC
16	TRBV4-3	TRBJ1-2	TRBD1	.	CASSQDSGQGLYGYTF	TGCGCCAGCAGCCAAGATAGTGGACAGGGCCTTTATGGCTACACCTTC
12	TRBV9	TRBJ2-1	.	once	CASSPRGLEQFF	TGTGCCAGCAGCCCCCGCGGCTTGGAGCAGTTCTTC
17	TRBV4-3	TRBJ1-1	TRBD1	.	CASSQYAKGQGDTEAFF	TGCGCCAGCAGCCAATACGCGAAGGGACAGGGGGACACTGAAGCTTTCTTT
16	TRBV11-2	TRBJ2-1	TRBD2	once	CASTDSSGRKANEQFF	TGTGCCAGCACTGATTCTAGCGGGAGGAAGGCCAATGAGCAGTTCTTC
14	TRBV13	TRBJ2-6	.	.	CASSFSSGANVLTF	TGTGCCAGCAGCTTTAGTTCTGGGGCCAACGTCCTGACTTTC
14	TRBV27	TRBJ2-7	TRBD2	.	CASASGRASYEQYF	TGTGCCAGCGCCAGCGGGAGGGCCTCCTACGAGCAGTACTTC
15	TRBV7-2	TRBJ2-4	.	.	CASSLLGLAKNIQYF	TGTGCCAGCAGCTTATTGGGCTTAGCCAAAAACATTCAGTACTTC
15	TRBV9	TRBJ1-1	.	.	CASSVGDSPNTEAFF	TGTGCCAGCAGCGTTGGAGACAGCCCGAACACTGAAGCTTTCTTT
12	TRBV19	TRBJ2-7	TRBD1	.	CASGTGASEQYF	TGTGCCAGTGGGACAGGGGCTAGCGAGCAGTACTTC
16	TRBV19	TRBJ1-5	TRBD1	.	CASSIWTGGANQPQHF	TGTGCCAGTAGTATATGGACAGGGGGCGCGAATCAGCCCCAGCATTTT
15	TRBV2	TRBJ2-2	TRBD2	.	CASRPGLAGTGELFF	TGTGCCAGCAGGCCGGGACTAGCGGGCACCGGGGAGCTGTTTTTT
15	TRBV2	TRBJ2-1	TRBD2	.	CASRPTSGGYNEQFF	TGTGCCAGCAGACCCACTAGCGGAGGATACAATGAGCAGTTCTTC
12	TRBV12-5	TRBJ2-5	.	.	CASGKDPGSQYF	TGTGCTAGTGGTAAGGACCCGGGGTCCCAGTACTTC
14	TRBV18	TRBJ1-1	.	once	CASSPTAADTEAFF	TGTGCCAGCTCACCAACGGCGGCGGACACTGAAGCTTTCTTT
16	TRBV4-2	TRBJ2-7	.	.	CASSQGSPGDGYEQYF	TGTGCCAGCAGCCAAGGATCCCCGGGAGATGGATACGAGCAGTACTTC
18	TRBV9	TRBJ1-1	.	.	CASSARPGGGGARTEAFF	TGTGCCAGCAGCGCCCGACCGGGGGGCGGGGGGGCACGAACTGAAGCTTTCTTT
13	TRBV29-1	TRBJ1-2	.	.	CSVVISSAYGYTF	TGCAGCGTTGTTATCTCTAGTGCCTATGGCTACACCTTC
13	TRBV28	TRBJ1-2	TRBD1	.	CASSYLTGGGYTF	TGTGCCAGCAGTTACCTAACAGGGGGTGGCTACACCTTC
13	TRBV19	TRBJ1-5	.	few	CASSTTDNQPQHF	TGTGCCAGTAGTACCACAGATAATCAGCCCCAGCATTTT
16	TRBV10-3	TRBJ2-5	TRBD1	once	CAISELQQGAGETQYF	TGTGCCATCAGTGAGTTACAGCAGGGGGCTGGAGAGACCCAGTACTTC
15	TRBV12-5	TRBJ2-3	TRBD1	.	CASGSPGQWSDTQYF	TGTGCTAGTGGTTCTCCGGGACAGTGGTCAGATACGCAGTATTTT
13	TRBV2	TRBJ1-4	.	few	CASSEGLTVKLFF	TGTGCCAGCAGTGAAGGGTTGACAGTTAAACTGTTTTTT
16	TRBV7-9	TRBJ2-7	TRBD1	.	CASSSRAGQGTYEQYF	TGTGCCAGCAGCTCCCGAGCGGGACAGGGGACTTACGAGCAGTACTTC
14	TRBV29-1	TRBJ2-1	TRBD2	.	CSVDASGRADEQFF	TGCAGCGTTGATGCTAGCGGGAGGGCGGATGAGCAGTTCTTC
10	TRBV29-1	TRBJ2-3	.	.	CSVSGDTQYF	TGCAGCGTTTCGGGAGATACGCAGTATTTT
12	TRBV5-4	TRBJ1-2	.	.	CASRGANYGYTF	TGTGCCAGCAGGGGAGCTAACTATGGCTACACCTTC
14	TRBV10-3	TRBJ2-6	.	.	CAIRPSSGANVLTF	TGTGCCATCAGGCCCAGCTCTGGGGCCAACGTCCTGACTTTC
15	TRBV5-4	TRBJ2-7	TRBD2	.	CASSWGLASPYEQYF	TGTGCCAGCAGCTGGGGACTAGCGAGCCCCTACGAGCAGTACTTC
14	TRBV10-3	TRBJ2-5	TRBD2	.	CAISESGGRKTQYF	TGTGCCATCAGTGAGTCAGGCGGGAGGAAGACCCAGTACTTC
16	TRBV10-3	TRBJ1-3	.	.	CAISESNRISGNTIYF	TGTGCCATCAGTGAGTCGAACAGGATCTCTGGAAACACCATATATTTT
14	TRBV19	TRBJ1-1	TRBD1	.	CASSTGGFITEAFF	TGTGCCAGTTCTACAGGGGGCTTCATCACTGAAGCTTTCTTT
15	TRBV13	TRBJ1-2	.	.	CASSLGLLSYRGYTF	TGTGCCAGCAGCTTAGGCCTGTTAAGTTATCGGGGCTACACCTTC
16	TRBV5-4	TRBJ2-1	TRBD2	.	CASSSGTSGPYNEQFF	TGTGCCAGCAGCTCGGGGACTAGCGGTCCCTACAATGAGCAGTTCTTC
14	TRBV11-2	TRBJ1-2	.	.	CASSLAVSIYGYTF	TGTGCCAGCAGCTTAGCTGTGAGCATCTATGGCTACACCTTC
15	TRBV19	TRBJ2-7	.	.	CASSAAGTLSYEQYF	TGTGCCAGTAGTGCGGCCGGGACACTCTCCTACGAGCAGTACTTC
15	TRBV9	TRBJ2-5	TRBD1	.	CASSVLGQEQETQYF	TGTGCCAGCAGCGTACTTGGACAGGAGCAAGAGACCCAGTACTTC
15	TRBV5-5	TRBJ2-3	TRBD1	.	CASSPGTVITDTQYF	TGTGCCAGCAGCCCCGGGACAGTCATCACAGATACGCAGTATTTT
12	TRBV6-5	TRBJ2-7	TRBD1	.	CASSGTGAYFNF	TGTGCCAGCAGTGGGACAGGCGCCTATTTTAACTTC
16	TRBV7-2	TRBJ2-7	TRBD1	.	CASSAQGQGAIYEQYF	TGTGCCAGCAGCGCACAGGGACAGGGGGCAATCTACGAGCAGTACTTC
13	TRBV2	TRBJ2-5	.	once	CASSDLGWETQYF	TGTGCCAGCAGTGATCTGGGCTGGGAGACCCAGTACTTC
15	TRBV7-9	TRBJ2-1	TRBD2	.	CASSFLAGGDNEQFF	TGTGCCAGCAGCTTCTTAGCGGGAGGGGACAATGAGCAGTTCTTC
14	TRBV9	TRBJ1-2	.	.	CASSQQGTNYGYTF	TGTGCCAGCAGCCAGCAGGGAACTAACTATGGCTACACCTTC
15	TRBV5-4	TRBJ2-1	.	.	CASSLGGGAYNEQFF	TGTGCCAGCAGCTTGGGCGGCGGGGCGTACAATGAGCAGTTCTTC